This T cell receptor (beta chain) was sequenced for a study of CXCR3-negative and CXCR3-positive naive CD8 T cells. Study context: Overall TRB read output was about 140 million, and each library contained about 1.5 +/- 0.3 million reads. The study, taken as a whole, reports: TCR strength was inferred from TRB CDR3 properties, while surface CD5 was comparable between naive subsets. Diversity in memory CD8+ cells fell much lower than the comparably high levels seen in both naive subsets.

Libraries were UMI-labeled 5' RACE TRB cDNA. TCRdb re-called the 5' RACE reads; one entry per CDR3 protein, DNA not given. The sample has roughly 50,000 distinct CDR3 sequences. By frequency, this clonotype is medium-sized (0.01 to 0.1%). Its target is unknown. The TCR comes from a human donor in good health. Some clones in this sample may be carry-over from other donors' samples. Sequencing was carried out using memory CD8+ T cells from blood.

CDR3 residues: CSASPPRDSYEQYF. This chain uses TRBV20-1 with TRBJ2-7; without DNA, the TCRdb call of TRBD1 cannot be checked. The germline V gene has CDR1 DFQATT and CDR2 SNEGSKA (reference sequence). The CDR3 sequence is 14 residues long.